This T cell receptor (beta chain) was identified during a study of T cell responses to AZD1222 COVID-19 vaccine. The V and J ends lost 4 bases and 4 bases respectively, with 8 bases between them. This CDR3 is built from 12 residues. Germline-derived CDR1 and CDR2 are GTSNPN and SVGIG (reference sequence). Generated by immunoSEQ multiplex PCR, the TCRdb table keeps only in-frame clones and is missing some. The profile shows some 110,000 clones, about 91% of them singletons. Findings and caveats of the study: CD4 TCRs associated with vaccination spanned spike, dominating at 160-218 and 743-854. No repertoire was sampled before or during the peak T cell response, only after it. White British people made up most donors, females outnumbered males, and clonal diversity was possibly underestimated.

On this clone itself: Its specificity is not known.

The input for sequencing was peripheral blood, taken 28 days after the second AZD1222 dose. The sequence came from an adult who received the AZD1222 COVID-19 vaccine. The chain employs TRBV30 and TRBJ2-1; D gene unclear. In DNA form, the CDR3 reads TGTGCCTGGAAGAGCAATTACAATGAGCAGTTCTTC. It codes for CAWKSNYNEQFF.